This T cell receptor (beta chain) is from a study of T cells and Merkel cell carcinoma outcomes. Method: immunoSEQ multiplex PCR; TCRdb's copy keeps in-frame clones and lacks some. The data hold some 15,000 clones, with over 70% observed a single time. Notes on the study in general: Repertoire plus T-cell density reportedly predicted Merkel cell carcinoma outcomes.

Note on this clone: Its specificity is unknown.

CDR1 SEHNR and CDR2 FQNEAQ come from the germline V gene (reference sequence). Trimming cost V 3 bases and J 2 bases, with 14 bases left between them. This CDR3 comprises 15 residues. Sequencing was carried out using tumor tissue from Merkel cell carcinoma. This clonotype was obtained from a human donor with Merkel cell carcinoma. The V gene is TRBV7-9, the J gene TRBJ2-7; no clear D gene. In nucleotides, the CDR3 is TGTGCCAGCAGCTTGATGTTGGGTTCGACCTACGAGCAGTACTTC. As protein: CASSLMLGSTYEQYF.